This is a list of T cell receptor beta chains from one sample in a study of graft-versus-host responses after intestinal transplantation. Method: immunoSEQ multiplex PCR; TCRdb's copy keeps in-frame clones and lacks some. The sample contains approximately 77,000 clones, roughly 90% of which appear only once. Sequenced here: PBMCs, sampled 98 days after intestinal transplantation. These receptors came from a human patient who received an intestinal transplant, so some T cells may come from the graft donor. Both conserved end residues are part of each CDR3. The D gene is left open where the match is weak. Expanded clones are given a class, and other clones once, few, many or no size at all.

cdr3_nt: TGTGCCAGCAGCTTGGCCTTAGAAGTTGTATCTCAAGAGACCCAGTACTTC
cdr3_aa: CASSLALEVVSQETQYF
clone_size: -
j_call: TRBJ2-5
d_call: -
v_call: TRBV5-4

cdr3_nt: TGTGCCAGCAGTGAATCCACAGGGCTGAGCGAAAAACTGTTTTTT
cdr3_aa: CASSESTGLSEKLFF
clone_size: -
j_call: TRBJ1-4
d_call: -
v_call: TRBV25-1

cdr3_nt: TGTGCCAGCAGCCTTAAGGGCCGACAGGCTCCTGGAGGGGAGCAGTACTTC
cdr3_aa: CASSLKGRQAPGGEQYF
clone_size: -
j_call: TRBJ2-7
d_call: -
v_call: TRBV21-1

cdr3_nt: TGTGCCAGTAGTATAAGGCAGTTAGCCCAGCCCCAGCATTTT
cdr3_aa: CASSIRQLAQPQHF
clone_size: -
j_call: TRBJ1-5
d_call: -
v_call: TRBV19

cdr3_nt: TGTGCCAGCAGTTTGATAGTCGTAGGTGGGGGCCTGGGGGATACGCAGTATTTT
cdr3_aa: CASSLIVVGGGLGDTQYF
clone_size: -
j_call: TRBJ2-3
d_call: -
v_call: TRBV27

cdr3_nt: TGTGCCAGCAGTTACTCGAGAGACCGCACCGGGGAGCTGTTTTTT
cdr3_aa: CASSYSRDRTGELFF
clone_size: -
j_call: TRBJ2-2
d_call: -
v_call: TRBV6-5

cdr3_nt: TGTGCCAGCAGTGAACATAGCGGGTCCTACAATGAGCAGTTCTTC
cdr3_aa: CASSEHSGSYNEQFF
clone_size: -
j_call: TRBJ2-1
d_call: TRBD2
v_call: TRBV6-1

cdr3_nt: TGCGCCAGCGGGACAGGCCAGAACACTGAAGCTTTCTTT
cdr3_aa: CASGTGQNTEAFF
clone_size: -
j_call: TRBJ1-1
d_call: TRBD1
v_call: TRBV5-1

cdr3_nt: TGCAGCGTTCCCGTGACTAGCGACACCGGGGAGCTGTTTTTT
cdr3_aa: CSVPVTSDTGELFF
clone_size: -
j_call: TRBJ2-2
d_call: TRBD2
v_call: TRBV29-1

cdr3_nt: TGTGCCAGCAGCCAAGAATTCCAGGGAAGACAGCCCCAGCATTTT
cdr3_aa: CASSQEFQGRQPQHF
clone_size: -
j_call: TRBJ1-5
d_call: -
v_call: TRBV4-2

cdr3_nt: TGTGCCAGCAGCCCCCGGGACTTTGGAAACACCATATATTTT
cdr3_aa: CASSPRDFGNTIYF
clone_size: -
j_call: TRBJ1-3
d_call: -
v_call: TRBV27

cdr3_nt: TGTGCCAGCAGCTTAGGGCAGGGGTTAGCTGGAAACACCATATATTTT
cdr3_aa: CASSLGQGLAGNTIYF
clone_size: -
j_call: TRBJ1-3
d_call: -
v_call: TRBV7-3

cdr3_nt: TGTGCCAGCAGTTTGGAAAAGACAACTGGCTATGGCTACACCTTC
cdr3_aa: CASSLEKTTGYGYTF
clone_size: -
j_call: TRBJ1-2
d_call: -
v_call: TRBV2

cdr3_nt: TGCGCCAGCAGTGAGTCGACAGGGGGCGAAGAAAAACTGTTTTTT
cdr3_aa: CASSESTGGEEKLFF
clone_size: -
j_call: TRBJ1-4
d_call: TRBD1
v_call: TRBV10-1

cdr3_nt: TGTGCCAGCAGCTTCCGACTAGCGGGAAGCGACGAGCAGTACTTC
cdr3_aa: CASSFRLAGSDEQYF
clone_size: -
j_call: TRBJ2-7
d_call: TRBD2
v_call: TRBV13

cdr3_nt: TGTGCCTGTAGGACTAGCGGGGCCACAGATACGCAGTATTTT
cdr3_aa: CACRTSGATDTQYF
clone_size: -
j_call: TRBJ2-3
d_call: TRBD2
v_call: TRBV6-1

cdr3_nt: TGTGCCAGCAGCTTAGTCGGTCAGGGCGAGACCCAGTACTTC
cdr3_aa: CASSLVGQGETQYF
clone_size: -
j_call: TRBJ2-5
d_call: -
v_call: TRBV11-2

cdr3_nt: TGTGCCAGCAGTTCGGACAACACCGGGGAGCTGTTTTTT
cdr3_aa: CASSSDNTGELFF
clone_size: -
j_call: TRBJ2-2
d_call: -
v_call: TRBV7-9

cdr3_nt: TGTGCTAGTGCCCGTCGGGAGGTCTATGGCTACACCTTC
cdr3_aa: CASARREVYGYTF
clone_size: -
j_call: TRBJ1-2
d_call: -
v_call: TRBV12-5

cdr3_nt: TGTGCCAGCAGCCCTTGGACCCTCCTAAGCTCCTACAATGAGCAGTTCTTC
cdr3_aa: CASSPWTLLSSYNEQFF
clone_size: -
j_call: TRBJ2-1
d_call: -
v_call: TRBV14

cdr3_nt: TGTGCCAGTAGTACCAGGGGCAGCACAGATACGCAGTATTTT
cdr3_aa: CASSTRGSTDTQYF
clone_size: -
j_call: TRBJ2-3
d_call: -
v_call: TRBV19

cdr3_nt: TGCGCCAGCCTCGGGACCGACTCCTACGAGCAGTACTTC
cdr3_aa: CASLGTDSYEQYF
clone_size: -
j_call: TRBJ2-7
d_call: -
v_call: TRBV5-1

cdr3_nt: TGTGCCATCAGTGAGGGGCCCGGGGATGGGTCACCCCTCCACTTT
cdr3_aa: CAISEGPGDGSPLHF
clone_size: -
j_call: TRBJ1-6
d_call: -
v_call: TRBV10-3

cdr3_nt: TGTGCCAGCAGTTATTACAATGAGCAGTTCTTC
cdr3_aa: CASSYYNEQFF
clone_size: once
j_call: TRBJ2-1
d_call: -
v_call: TRBV27

cdr3_nt: TGTGCCAGCAGTTTTTCCGTGGGGGGCTACGAGCAGTACTTC
cdr3_aa: CASSFSVGGYEQYF
clone_size: -
j_call: TRBJ2-7
d_call: -
v_call: TRBV27

cdr3_nt: TGTGCCAGCAGTTACTCGCGGGGGGGGACCTACAATGAGCAGTTCTTC
cdr3_aa: CASSYSRGGTYNEQFF
clone_size: -
j_call: TRBJ2-1
d_call: TRBD2
v_call: TRBV6-5

cdr3_nt: TGTGCCAGCAGCACGGGACTAGCGTCGACAGATACGCAGTATTTT
cdr3_aa: CASSTGLASTDTQYF
clone_size: -
j_call: TRBJ2-3
d_call: TRBD2
v_call: TRBV9

cdr3_nt: TGTGCCAGCAGCTCACGGTACGGTGAGCAGTTCTTC
cdr3_aa: CASSSRYGEQFF
clone_size: few
j_call: TRBJ2-1
d_call: -
v_call: TRBV7-6

cdr3_nt: TGTGCCAGCAGCTTAGCAGCGGGGGTCACAGATACGCAGTATTTT
cdr3_aa: CASSLAAGVTDTQYF
clone_size: -
j_call: TRBJ2-3
d_call: TRBD2
v_call: TRBV7-3

cdr3_nt: TGTGCCAGCAGCCCCAAGCAGGGGGAGACCCAGTACTTC
cdr3_aa: CASSPKQGETQYF
clone_size: once
j_call: TRBJ2-5
d_call: -
v_call: TRBV7-3